Listed here are 17 T cell receptor beta chains from one sample, sequenced in a study of response to subunit inactivated influenza vaccine. TCRdb recomputed calls from the RT-PCR reads with MiXCR, one row per CDR3 protein. Counted here are approximately 700,000 distinct CDR3 sequences, approximately 13% occurring once; the ten biggest clones make up roughly 6.4%. Sequencing was performed on PBMCs from blood, taken around two weeks before vaccination. These receptors were obtained from a man in his fifties who received an inactivated influenza vaccine.

This clonotype was observed at least ten times. This rearrangement joins TRBV7-9 to TRBJ1-5, with D hard to call. The V and J ends lost 5 bases and 5 bases respectively, with 7 bases between them. Per germline, CDR1 SEHNR and CDR2 FQNEAQ (reference sequence). The CDR3 extends over 12 amino acids. The CDR3 loop is CASSHGDQPQHF. CDR3 nucleotide sequence: TGTGCCAGCAGCCACGGGGATCAGCCCCAGCATTTT.

This clonotype was seen a few times. The V call is TRBV28, the J call TRBJ2-2, with D perhaps matching TRBD2 (5 bases). This CDR3 spans 14 amino acids. V was trimmed by 10 bases and J by 3 bases, leaving 15 bases between them. Germline V gene sequence: CDR1 MDHEN, CDR2 SYDVKM. CDR3: CATDVGVHTGELFF. CDR3 DNA: TGTGCCACCGATGTGGGAGTCCACACCGGGGAGCTGTTTTTT.

J is TRBJ2-3 and V is TRBV28; 9 nucleotides match TRBD2. CDR1 and CDR2 from the germline V gene are MDHEN and SYDVKM. The V gene end was trimmed by 4 bases and the J gene end by 6 bases; junction bases not matched to a gene: 11. CDR3 length: 16 amino acids. CDR3 sequence: CASSSTRERGADTQYF. CDR3 coding DNA: TGTGCCAGCAGTTCTACCCGGGAGCGGGGGGCCGATACGCAGTATTTT. Supplemented by reference TRBV28 and TRBJ2-3, the full variable domain reads DVKVTQSSRYLVKRTGEKVFLECVQDMDHENMFWYRQDPGLGLRLIYFSYDVKMKEKGDIPEGYSVSREKKERFSLILESASTNQTSMYLCASSSTRERGADTQYFGPGTRLTVL.

This sequence joins TRBV12-3 or TRBV12-4 and TRBJ2-3; TRBD1 might be the D (6 bases). Between the trimmed V and J ends, which lost 4 bases and 0 bases, there was a span of 17 bases. The CDR3 extends over 17 amino acids. CDR3 loop: CASSYFRDRPSTDTQYF. CDR3 DNA sequence: TGTGCCAGCAGTTACTTCCGTGACAGGCCTAGCACAGATACGCAGTATTTT.

J is TRBJ1-1 and V is TRBV29-1; 9 nucleotides match TRBD1. Trimming removed 5 bases from V and 1 base from J; junction bases left unmatched: 2. The CDR3 contains 13 residues. CDR1 SQVTM and CDR2 ANQGSEA come from the germline V gene. The CDR3, as DNA: TGCAGCGTTAACAGGGGGCGGAACACTGAAGCTTTCTTT. It yields the protein CSVNRGRNTEAFF.

V is TRBV9 and J is TRBJ2-1; no clear D gene. Germline V CDR1 and CDR2: SGDLS, YYNGEE. The CDR3 contains 16 residues. Trimming took off 0 bases at V and 4 bases at J, with 14 bases between the two ends. CDR3 loop: CASSVGASGMYNEQFF. The DNA for the CDR3 is TGTGCCAGCAGCGTAGGGGCCTCTGGCATGTACAATGAGCAGTTCTTC.

A few counts support this clonotype. The V and J genes are TRBV29-1 and TRBJ1-1, with 7 bases fitting TRBD1. With 7 bases clipped from V and 2 bases from J, the junction kept 4 bases outside the gene matches. Germline loops: CDR1 SQVTM, CDR2 ANQGSEA. The CDR3 loop spans 12 amino acids. This CDR3 is CSADRDNTEAFF. CDR3 in DNA: TGCAGCGCTGACAGGGATAACACTGAAGCTTTCTTT.

The chain joins TRBV7-2 to TRBJ2-3, with D possibly matching TRBD2 (6 bases). CDR3 length: 15 amino acids. Trimming took 2 bases from V and 3 from J, leaving 12 bases between them. Per the germline V gene, CDR1 is SGHTA and CDR2 is FQGNSA. In DNA form, the CDR3 reads TGTGCCAGCAGCTTATATGGGGGGAATACAGATACGCAGTATTTT. Residues: CASSLYGGNTDTQYF. Full variable domain (rest looked up from reference TRBV7-2 and TRBJ2-3): GAGVSQSPSNKVTEKGKDVELRCDPISGHTALYWYRQSLGQGLEFLIYFQGNSAPDKSGLPSDRFSAERTGGSVSTLTIQRTQQEDSAVYLCASSLYGGNTDTQYFGPGTRLTVL.

The chain links TRBV13 to TRBJ1-2; D is unclear. The V gene lost 0 bases and the J gene lost 4 bases, with 9 bases spanning the gap. The germline V gene encodes CDR1 PRHDT and CDR2 FYEKMQ (reference sequence). The CDR3 consists of 14 residues. Written as DNA, the CDR3 is TGTGCCAGCAGCTTAGGCCGGTTCCTCTATGGCTACACCTTC. Its protein product is CASSLGRFLYGYTF.

In its sample, this clonotype was seen many times. V is TRBV5-1 and J is TRBJ2-1, with D unclear. V lost 0 bases and J lost 1, with 14 bases in between. Germline V lookup: CDR1 SGHRS, CDR2 YFSETQ. This CDR3 comprises 17 residues. The CDR3 DNA follows: TGCGCCAGCAGCTTGGAAGTCAGAACGCCGTCCTACAATGAGCAGTTCTTC. This translates into CASSLEVRTPSYNEQFF.

The V call is TRBV6-2 or TRBV6-3, the J call TRBJ2-1; 8 bases agree with TRBD1. Germline trimming cut 5 bases from V and 7 bases from J; bases unmatched to any gene: 7. In germline, CDR1 is MNHEY, CDR2 SVGEGT. The CDR3 loop spans 14 amino acids. The CDR3 loop reads CASSRAGGLNEQFF. Here the CDR3 DNA reads TGTGCCAGCAGTAGGGCAGGGGGCTTGAATGAGCAGTTCTTC.

The chain joins TRBV5-1 to TRBJ2-2, with 8 bases fitting TRBD1. Germline CDR1 is SGHRS and CDR2 is YFSETQ. This CDR3 has 15 residues. V was pared by 4 bases and J by 0 bases, with 2 bases of the junction left unmatched. The CDR3 sequence is CASSEDRANTGELFF. For the CDR3, the DNA is TGCGCCAGCAGCGAGGACAGGGCGAACACCGGGGAGCTGTTTTTT.

The gene calls are TRBV7-9 and TRBJ2-5; TRBD1 agrees at 11 bases. CDR3 length: 15 amino acids. Germline assignment: CDR1 SEHNR and CDR2 FQNEAQ (reference sequence). The V gene end was trimmed by 5 bases and the J gene end by 5 bases; junction bases not matched to a gene: 7. In DNA form, the CDR3 reads TGTGCCAGCAGCCCGAGGACAGGGGGCTGGGAGACCCAGTACTTC. It specifies CASSPRTGGWETQYF.

To note about this clonotype: At one of its ends the junction is not consistent with the germline gene, which may arise from a read error. The rearrangement links TRBV7-2 to TRBJ2-7; D is unclear. CDR1 is SGHTA, CDR2 FQGNSA, per germline. The CDR3 consists of 12 residues. The CDR3 DNA follows: TGTGCCAGCAGCTCCCGTACCGGCGAGCACTACTTC. Amino acid sequence: CASSSRTGEHYF.

This rearrangement joins TRBV6-2 or TRBV6-3 to TRBJ2-2, with D tentatively TRBD1 (6 bases). V gave up 5 bases and J gave up 1 base, with 17 bases separating them. The V gene's germline CDR1 is MNHEY and CDR2 SVGEGT. This CDR3 is 17 amino acids long. The CDR3: CASSALPGHQNTGELFF. The CDR3 nucleotides read TGTGCCAGCAGTGCACTCCCGGGACATCAGAACACCGGGGAGCTGTTTTTT.

Only a few counts were recorded for this clonotype. The chain links TRBV28 to TRBJ2-4; D is perhaps TRBD2 (6 bases). Trimming removed 7 bases at V and 3 bases at J, with 22 bases between. The length of the CDR3 is 17 residues. Germline values: CDR1 MDHEN, CDR2 SYDVKM. The CDR3 sequence is CASTTGAGWGDKNIQYF. The CDR3 DNA reads as TGTGCCAGCACCACCGGGGCTGGGTGGGGGGACAAAAACATTCAGTACTTC.

This clonotype was detected a few times. The chain employs TRBV12-3 or TRBV12-4 and TRBJ2-1; weak D call: TRBD2 (6 bases). V dropped 7 bases and J dropped 4 bases, with 17 bases sitting between them. The CDR3 has 15 amino acids. The CDR3 nucleotides read TGTGCCAGCACTCTCGGCGGGACGGTATACAATGAGCAGTTCTTC. Its translation: CASTLGGTVYNEQFF.